This T cell receptor (beta chain) emerged from a study of shared clonotypes between healthy human individuals. This clone was seen once. There are 18 residues in the CDR3. The ends were cut back, 1 base at V and 2 bases at J, with 17 bases in the middle. Germline V gene data show CDR1 as SGHVS and CDR2 as FQNEAQ. Naivety among CD8 cells was defined by CD45RO negativity and positive CCR7 selection, thereby excluding terminally differentiated effector memory CD45RA+ cells. Measured with immunoSEQ multiplex PCR; TCRdb has only the in-frame clones, and not every one. The sample lists about 700,000 clones; about 90% were seen once.

V and J are TRBV7-8 and TRBJ1-4; D uncertain. The TCR sequence derives from a man under 40 in good health. The sample consisted of naive CD8+ T cells sorted from blood. CDR3 nucleotides: TGTGCCAGCAGCTTAGTCCCGGGTGCGGTTACGACTAATGAAAAACTGTTTTTT. Residues: CASSLVPGAVTTNEKLFF.